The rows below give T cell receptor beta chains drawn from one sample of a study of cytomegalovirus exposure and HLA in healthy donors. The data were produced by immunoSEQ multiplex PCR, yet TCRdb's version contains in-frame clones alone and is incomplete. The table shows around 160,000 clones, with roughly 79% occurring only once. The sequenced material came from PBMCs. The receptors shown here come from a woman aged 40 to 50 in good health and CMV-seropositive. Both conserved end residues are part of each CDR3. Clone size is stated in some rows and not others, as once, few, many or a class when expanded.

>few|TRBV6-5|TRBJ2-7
CASSYTLRRGYEQYF
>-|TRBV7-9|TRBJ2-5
CASSQSTRGRETQYF
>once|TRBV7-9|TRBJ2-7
CASSSNGALLFYEQYF
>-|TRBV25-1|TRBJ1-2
CASSDSWGRVGYTF
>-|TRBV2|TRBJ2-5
CASSGGETQYF
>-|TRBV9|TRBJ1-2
CASSARDRAANYGYTF
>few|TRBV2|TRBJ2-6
CASSPGGANVLTF
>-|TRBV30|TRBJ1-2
CAWAGTGGSNGYTF
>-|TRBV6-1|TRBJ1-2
CASSDGRGADNYGYTF
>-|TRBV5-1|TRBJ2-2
CASRVDRGEGELFF
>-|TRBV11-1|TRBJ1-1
CASSSQGATTEAFF
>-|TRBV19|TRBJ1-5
CASQDRGNQPQHF
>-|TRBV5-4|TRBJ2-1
CADQSGPYNEQFF
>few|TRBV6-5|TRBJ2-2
CASGTSGVRVGELFF
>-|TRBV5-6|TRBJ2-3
CASSFGQGDTQYF
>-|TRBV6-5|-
CASRRTEYEQYF
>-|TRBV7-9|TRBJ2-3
CASSSSGDTQYF
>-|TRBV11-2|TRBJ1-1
CASSLDAGVNTEAFF
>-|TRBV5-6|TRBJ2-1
CASSLEAPWEQFF
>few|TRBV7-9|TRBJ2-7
CSSSSAPEGGYEQYF
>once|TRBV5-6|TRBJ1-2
CASSSRRDRGYGYTF
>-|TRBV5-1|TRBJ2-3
CASSGRGNTDTQYF
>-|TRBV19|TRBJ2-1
CASSPVTGGAGEQFF
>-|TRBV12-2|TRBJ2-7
CASRLGGQPPSYEQYF
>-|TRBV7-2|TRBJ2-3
CASSPLYSGGGSGDTQYF